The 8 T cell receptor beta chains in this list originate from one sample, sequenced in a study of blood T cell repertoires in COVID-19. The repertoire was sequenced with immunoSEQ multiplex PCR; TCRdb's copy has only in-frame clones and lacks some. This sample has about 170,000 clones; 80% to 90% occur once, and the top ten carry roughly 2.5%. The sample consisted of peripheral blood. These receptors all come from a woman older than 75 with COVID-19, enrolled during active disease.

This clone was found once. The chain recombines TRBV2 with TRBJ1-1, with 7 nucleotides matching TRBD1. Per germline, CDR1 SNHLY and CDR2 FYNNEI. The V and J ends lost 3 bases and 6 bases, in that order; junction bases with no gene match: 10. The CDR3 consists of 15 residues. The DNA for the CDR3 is TGTGCCAGCAGTGACTGGGTTGCAGGGGGATCTGAAGCTTTCTTT. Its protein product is CASSDWVAGGSEAFF.

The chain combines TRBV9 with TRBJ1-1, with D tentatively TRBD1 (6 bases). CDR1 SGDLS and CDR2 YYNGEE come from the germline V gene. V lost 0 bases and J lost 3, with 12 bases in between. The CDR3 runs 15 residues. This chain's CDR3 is CASSVDGQGYTEAFF. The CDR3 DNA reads TGTGCCAGCAGCGTAGATGGGCAGGGGTACACTGAAGCTTTCTTT.

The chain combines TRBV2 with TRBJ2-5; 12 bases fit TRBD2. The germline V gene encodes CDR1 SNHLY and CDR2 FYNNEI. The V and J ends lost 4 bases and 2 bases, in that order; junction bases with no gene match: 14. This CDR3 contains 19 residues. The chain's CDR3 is CASSASLGLAGAQQETQYF. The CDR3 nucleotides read TGTGCCAGCAGTGCCTCCCTGGGACTAGCGGGCGCCCAACAAGAGACCCAGTACTTC.

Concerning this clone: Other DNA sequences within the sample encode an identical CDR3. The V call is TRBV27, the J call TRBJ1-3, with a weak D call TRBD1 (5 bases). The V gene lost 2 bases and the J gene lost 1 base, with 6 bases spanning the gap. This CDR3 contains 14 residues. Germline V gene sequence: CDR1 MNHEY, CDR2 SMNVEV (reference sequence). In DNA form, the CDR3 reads TGTGCCAGCAGTTTAACAGGTTCTGGAAACACCATATATTTT. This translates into CASSLTGSGNTIYF.

CDR3 region: CASSYAWTGRQETQYF. The CDR3 DNA follows: TGTGCCAGCAGCTATGCTTGGACAGGGAGACAAGAGACCCAGTACTTC. V is TRBV7-8 and J is TRBJ2-5; 8 positions agree with TRBD1. The CDR3 has 16 residues. With 4 bases clipped from V and 2 bases from J, the junction kept 9 bases outside the gene matches. Looked up from germline, CDR1 is SGHVS and CDR2 is FQNEAQ.

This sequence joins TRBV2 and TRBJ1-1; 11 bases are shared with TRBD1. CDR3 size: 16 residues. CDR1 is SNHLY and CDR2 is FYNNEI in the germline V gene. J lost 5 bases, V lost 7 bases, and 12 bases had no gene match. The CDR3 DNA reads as TGTGCCAGCATATGGGGACAGGGGGTTTTAGGAACTGAAGCTTTCTTT. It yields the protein CASIWGQGVLGTEAFF.

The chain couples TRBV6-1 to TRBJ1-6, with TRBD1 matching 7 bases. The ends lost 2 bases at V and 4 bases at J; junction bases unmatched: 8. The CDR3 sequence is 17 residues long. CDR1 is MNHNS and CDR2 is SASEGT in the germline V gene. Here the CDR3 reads CASSERGRTGYNSPLHF. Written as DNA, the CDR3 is TGTGCCAGCAGTGAACGGGGGAGGACAGGTTATAATTCACCCCTCCACTTT.

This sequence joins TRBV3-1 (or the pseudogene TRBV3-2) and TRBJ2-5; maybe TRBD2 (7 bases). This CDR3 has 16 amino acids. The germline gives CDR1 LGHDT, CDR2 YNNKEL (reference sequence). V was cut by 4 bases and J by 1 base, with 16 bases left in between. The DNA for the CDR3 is TGTGCCAGCAGCCCCCTGGCGGGGGCCCGCCAAGAGACCCAGTACTTC. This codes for CASSPLAGARQETQYF.